This is a list of T cell receptor beta chains from one sample in a study of cytomegalovirus exposure and HLA in healthy donors. Clones were read by immunoSEQ multiplex PCR, and TCRdb kept only the in-frame ones, dropping some. The sample lists 90,000 to 130,000 clones, more than 70% occurring once. Specimen: PBMCs. The receptors shown here come from a woman aged 18-35 years in good health and CMV-seronegative. Each CDR3 is given with its conserved first and last residue. Fields, in order: V gene, CDR3 length, clone size, J gene, D gene, CDR3 protein. A D gene is named only where the DNA matches it firmly. A clone size is listed for some rows: how often the clone was seen (once, few, many), or a class if it is expanded.

v_gene: TRBV11-3; len: 16; abundance: .; j_gene: TRBJ2-2; d_gene: .; CDR3aa: CASSASGTHNTGELFF
v_gene: TRBV27; len: 15; abundance: .; j_gene: TRBJ1-2; d_gene: TRBD1; CDR3aa: CASSLWGQGNYGYTF
v_gene: TRBV5-1; len: 18; abundance: once; j_gene: TRBJ2-5; d_gene: TRBD2; CDR3aa: CASRPFGQMREDEETQYF
v_gene: TRBV9; len: 15; abundance: .; j_gene: TRBJ2-3; d_gene: TRBD2; CDR3aa: CASSVHTSGTDTQYF
v_gene: TRBV2; len: 16; abundance: .; j_gene: TRBJ2-5; d_gene: TRBD1; CDR3aa: CASSVSRQGRGETQYF
v_gene: TRBV27; len: 14; abundance: .; j_gene: TRBJ1-4; d_gene: .; CDR3aa: CASSFRGRGEKLFF
v_gene: TRBV2; len: 13; abundance: .; j_gene: TRBJ2-1; d_gene: .; CDR3aa: CASTKKADLGQFF
v_gene: TRBV7-2; len: 15; abundance: .; j_gene: TRBJ2-7; d_gene: TRBD1; CDR3aa: CASSLGQGALYEQYF
v_gene: TRBV4-3; len: 12; abundance: .; j_gene: TRBJ1-2; d_gene: TRBD1; CDR3aa: CASSTGGYGYTF
v_gene: TRBV7-6; len: 13; abundance: medium-sized; j_gene: TRBJ2-1; d_gene: .; CDR3aa: CASSLAGGNEQFF
v_gene: TRBV7-8; len: 15; abundance: .; j_gene: TRBJ2-5; d_gene: TRBD1; CDR3aa: CASSPRTGGQETQYF
v_gene: TRBV9; len: 13; abundance: .; j_gene: TRBJ2-3; d_gene: TRBD1; CDR3aa: CASGAGGADTQYF
v_gene: TRBV30; len: 13; abundance: .; j_gene: TRBJ2-4; d_gene: .; CDR3aa: CAWSHRIGPAGYF
v_gene: TRBV10-1; len: 13; abundance: .; j_gene: TRBJ2-1; d_gene: .; CDR3aa: CASSETSFAEQFF
v_gene: TRBV28; len: 16; abundance: .; j_gene: TRBJ1-1; d_gene: .; CDR3aa: CASSSGGLAQNTEAFF
v_gene: TRBV18; len: 13; abundance: .; j_gene: TRBJ2-5; d_gene: .; CDR3aa: CASSPGLQETQYF
v_gene: TRBV27; len: 15; abundance: .; j_gene: TRBJ1-4; d_gene: .; CDR3aa: CASTPIGGISEKLFF
v_gene: TRBV14; len: 14; abundance: .; j_gene: TRBJ2-5; d_gene: TRBD1; CDR3aa: CASSPLGQQETQYF
v_gene: TRBV19; len: 14; abundance: .; j_gene: TRBJ2-1; d_gene: TRBD2; CDR3aa: CATQRAGQDNEQFF
v_gene: TRBV7-3; len: 14; abundance: .; j_gene: TRBJ2-3; d_gene: .; CDR3aa: CATKPGRSTDTQYF
v_gene: TRBV19; len: 14; abundance: once; j_gene: TRBJ1-4; d_gene: TRBD1; CDR3aa: CASSIGQGGEKLFF
v_gene: TRBV6-4; len: 15; abundance: .; j_gene: TRBJ1-4; d_gene: TRBD1; CDR3aa: CASSQNPGTGEKLFF
v_gene: TRBV2; len: 13; abundance: .; j_gene: TRBJ1-2; d_gene: .; CDR3aa: CASSVVTAYGYTF
v_gene: TRBV5-1; len: 14; abundance: .; j_gene: TRBJ2-7; d_gene: .; CDR3aa: CASSSPGSSYEQYF
v_gene: TRBV11-2; len: 12; abundance: .; j_gene: TRBJ1-1; d_gene: .; CDR3aa: CASSLAHTEAFF
v_gene: TRBV7-2; len: 15; abundance: .; j_gene: TRBJ1-5; d_gene: .; CDR3aa: CASSYIEGGDQPQHF
v_gene: TRBV4-2; len: 16; abundance: .; j_gene: TRBJ2-3; d_gene: TRBD2; CDR3aa: CASSQDSGGRTDTQYF
v_gene: TRBV2; len: 14; abundance: .; j_gene: TRBJ2-5; d_gene: TRBD2; CDR3aa: CASGLAGVSETQYF
v_gene: TRBV7-9; len: 16; abundance: once; j_gene: TRBJ1-5; d_gene: .; CDR3aa: CASSLDSLASNQPQHF
v_gene: TRBV6-6; len: 15; abundance: .; j_gene: TRBJ2-1; d_gene: TRBD1; CDR3aa: CASSSSDRGYGEQFF
v_gene: TRBV4-1; len: 15; abundance: .; j_gene: TRBJ2-7; d_gene: TRBD2; CDR3aa: CASSQDGLSGKEQYF
v_gene: TRBV27; len: 15; abundance: .; j_gene: TRBJ2-3; d_gene: .; CDR3aa: CASSTRTASTDTQYF
v_gene: TRBV28; len: 16; abundance: .; j_gene: TRBJ2-1; d_gene: .; CDR3aa: CASSLLGGPSYNEQFF
v_gene: TRBV9; len: 15; abundance: .; j_gene: TRBJ1-2; d_gene: TRBD1; CDR3aa: CASSVVDRVGSGYTF
v_gene: TRBV7-3; len: 14; abundance: .; j_gene: TRBJ2-1; d_gene: TRBD1; CDR3aa: CASSLSTGGNEQFF
v_gene: TRBV5-1; len: 15; abundance: .; j_gene: TRBJ1-5; d_gene: TRBD1; CDR3aa: CASSPGDRNNQPQHF
v_gene: TRBV28; len: 13; abundance: .; j_gene: TRBJ1-4; d_gene: TRBD1; CDR3aa: CASRGQLNEKLFF
v_gene: TRBV5-1; len: 14; abundance: .; j_gene: TRBJ2-1; d_gene: .; CDR3aa: CASSLDRQYNEQFF
v_gene: TRBV28; len: 16; abundance: .; j_gene: TRBJ1-4; d_gene: TRBD1; CDR3aa: CASSSLRTGGNEKLFF
v_gene: TRBV27; len: 14; abundance: once; j_gene: TRBJ2-2; d_gene: .; CDR3aa: CASSLSTAAGELFF
v_gene: TRBV9; len: 16; abundance: .; j_gene: TRBJ2-7; d_gene: .; CDR3aa: CASSVTTTRSGAEQYF
v_gene: TRBV6-5; len: 15; abundance: .; j_gene: TRBJ1-1; d_gene: TRBD1; CDR3aa: CASNALQGAQTEAFF
v_gene: TRBV5-4; len: 13; abundance: once; j_gene: TRBJ2-1; d_gene: .; CDR3aa: CASSLPGYNEQFF
v_gene: TRBV7-8; len: 17; abundance: .; j_gene: TRBJ2-5; d_gene: .; CDR3aa: CASSLIVVDGEQETQYF
v_gene: TRBV21-1; len: 16; abundance: .; j_gene: TRBJ2-7; d_gene: .; CDR3aa: CASSKEKRGATYEQYF
v_gene: TRBV27; len: 15; abundance: .; j_gene: TRBJ2-7; d_gene: TRBD2; CDR3aa: CASSFAGGPSYEQYF
v_gene: TRBV6-5; len: 12; abundance: few; j_gene: TRBJ1-6; d_gene: .; CDR3aa: CASSYGGSPLHF
v_gene: TRBV10-2; len: 16; abundance: .; j_gene: TRBJ1-2; d_gene: TRBD1; CDR3aa: CASRTGLGELNYGYTF
v_gene: TRBV19; len: 14; abundance: .; j_gene: TRBJ1-5; d_gene: TRBD1; CDR3aa: CASAGTGGRQPQHF
v_gene: TRBV19; len: 17; abundance: .; j_gene: TRBJ2-3; d_gene: .; CDR3aa: CASSIAEAGHDTDTQYF
v_gene: TRBV12-5; len: 14; abundance: .; j_gene: TRBJ1-1; d_gene: .; CDR3aa: CASGLALGQAEAFF
v_gene: TRBV28; len: 13; abundance: .; j_gene: TRBJ1-4; d_gene: TRBD1; CDR3aa: CASSLMTRDRVFF
v_gene: TRBV6-4; len: 15; abundance: .; j_gene: TRBJ2-5; d_gene: .; CDR3aa: CASSPQGGGGETQYF
v_gene: TRBV7-9; len: 19; abundance: .; j_gene: TRBJ2-1; d_gene: TRBD2; CDR3aa: CASIARWGGRPLRYNEQFF
v_gene: TRBV4-3; len: 16; abundance: .; j_gene: TRBJ2-3; d_gene: TRBD2; CDR3aa: CASSPGLAKSTDTQYF
v_gene: TRBV19; len: 13; abundance: .; j_gene: TRBJ1-1; d_gene: TRBD1; CDR3aa: CASSRDRGTEAFF
v_gene: TRBV5-4; len: 15; abundance: few; j_gene: TRBJ2-1; d_gene: TRBD1; CDR3aa: CASSSGQGASNEQFF